The 6 T cell receptor beta chains presented below share a single source sample, sequenced in a study of cytotoxic CD8 clonotypes in ibrutinib-treated CLL. Assay: immunoSEQ multiplex PCR; the TCRdb copy retains only in-frame clones and omits some. The sample lists 250,000 to 350,000 clones; roughly three quarters were seen once. Sequences were derived from PBMCs, sampled at disease progression, from a patient treated with ibrutinib. These TCRs come from a human donor with chronic lymphocytic leukemia.

The chain couples TRBV11-3 to TRBJ2-7; 9 bases map to TRBD1. CDR1 and CDR2 from the germline V gene are SGHNT and YENEEA. The trim removed 5 bases at V and 5 bases at J, leaving 7 bases unmatched. The CDR3 runs to 14 residues. CDR3 nucleotide sequence: TGTGCCAGCAGCCGACAGGGGGGCATGGACGAGCAGTACTTC. Its protein is CASSRQGGMDEQYF.

The rearrangement links TRBV23-1 to TRBJ2-7; 7 nucleotides align to TRBD1. TRBV23-1 is flagged as an ORF with uncertain function. CDR3 length: 15 amino acids. V shed 2 bases, J shed 4 bases, and the junction held 8 bases outside the gene matches. The CDR3 spells CASSQGPGTEYEQYF. The CDR3 DNA reads TGCGCCAGCAGTCAAGGGCCCGGGACAGAGTACGAGCAGTACTTC.

The chain combines TRBV21-1 with TRBJ2-7; the table's D call, TRBD2, has no DNA check behind it. TRBV21-1 is assigned pseudogene status. The length of the CDR3 is 15 residues. The CDR3 reads CASRPSGRASYEQYF. The CDR3 nucleotides read TGTGCCAGCAGGCCTAGCGGGAGGGCCTCCTACGAGCAGTACTTC.

V and J are TRBV7-2 and TRBJ1-2; D remains ambiguous. V lost 5 bases to trimming and J lost 12 bases, with 10 bases between them. This CDR3 is built from 10 residues. Germline loops: CDR1 SGHTA, CDR2 FQGNSA. The DNA for the CDR3 is TGTGCCAGCAGCATTCAGTCGAACACCTTC. Translating it yields CASSIQSNTF. The full variable domain, with the rest looked up from reference TRBV7-2 and TRBJ1-2, is GAGVSQSPSNKVTEKGKDVELRCDPISGHTALYWYRQSLGQGLEFLIYFQGNSAPDKSGLPSDRFSAERTGGSVSTLTIQRTQQEDSAVYLCASSIQSNTFGSGTRLTVV.

The J gene is TRBJ2-5, the V gene TRBV15; 15 bases line up with TRBD2. Germline-derived CDR1 and CDR2 are LNHNV and YYDKDF (reference sequence). The J segment lost 2 bases and the V segment lost 8 bases, leaving 6 bases of the junction unmatched. The CDR3 spans 16 residues. This CDR3 is CATLPGLAGGQETQYF. CDR3 nucleotide sequence: TGTGCCACCCTTCCGGGACTAGCGGGAGGACAAGAGACCCAGTACTTC.

The V call is TRBV7-8, the J call TRBJ2-7; 9 nucleotides match TRBD1. This CDR3 has 16 amino acids. After removal of 1 base from V and 6 bases from J, the junction contained 10 bases not matched to a gene. Per germline, CDR1 SGHVS and CDR2 FQNEAQ. The CDR3 sequence: CASSLEYRGRPREQYF. The DNA of the CDR3 is TGTGCCAGCAGCTTAGAGTACAGGGGGCGACCTCGCGAGCAGTACTTC.